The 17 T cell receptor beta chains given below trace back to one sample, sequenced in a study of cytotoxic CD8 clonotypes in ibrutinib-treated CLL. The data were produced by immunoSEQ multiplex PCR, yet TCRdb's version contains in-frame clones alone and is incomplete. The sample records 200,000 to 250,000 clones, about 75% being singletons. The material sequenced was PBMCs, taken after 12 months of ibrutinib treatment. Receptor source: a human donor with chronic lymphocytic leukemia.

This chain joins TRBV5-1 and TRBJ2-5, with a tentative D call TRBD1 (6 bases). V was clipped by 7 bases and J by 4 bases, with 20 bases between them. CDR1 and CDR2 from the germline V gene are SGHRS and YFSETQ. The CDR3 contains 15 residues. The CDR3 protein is CASGPKSGGVETQYF. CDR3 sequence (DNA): TGCGCCAGCGGTCCTAAAAGTGGGGGCGTAGAGACCCAGTACTTC.

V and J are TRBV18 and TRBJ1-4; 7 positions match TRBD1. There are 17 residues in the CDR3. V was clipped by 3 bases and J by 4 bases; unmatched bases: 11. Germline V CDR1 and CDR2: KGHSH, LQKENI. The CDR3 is CASSPDGNRGLNEKLFF. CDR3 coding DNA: TGTGCCAGCTCACCTGACGGCAACAGGGGTCTTAATGAAAAACTGTTTTTT.

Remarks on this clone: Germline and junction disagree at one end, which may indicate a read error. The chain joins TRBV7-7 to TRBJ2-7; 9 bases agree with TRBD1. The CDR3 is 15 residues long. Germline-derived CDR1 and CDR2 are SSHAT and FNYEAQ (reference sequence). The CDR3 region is CASSRLGQGVDEQYF. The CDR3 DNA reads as TGTGCTAGCAGCCGTTTGGGACAGGGCGTTGACGAGCAGTACTTC.

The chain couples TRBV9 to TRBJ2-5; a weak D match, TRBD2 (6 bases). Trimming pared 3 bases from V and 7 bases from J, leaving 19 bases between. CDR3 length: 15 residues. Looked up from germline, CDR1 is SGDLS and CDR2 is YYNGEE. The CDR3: CASSGGDGAVGTQYF. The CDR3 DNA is TGTGCCAGCAGCGGCGGGGATGGGGCGGTTGGGACCCAGTACTTC.

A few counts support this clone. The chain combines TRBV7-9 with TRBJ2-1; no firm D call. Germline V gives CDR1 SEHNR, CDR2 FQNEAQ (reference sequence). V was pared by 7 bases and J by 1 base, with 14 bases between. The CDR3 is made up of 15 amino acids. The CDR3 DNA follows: TGTGCCAGCATCCAATCGGTGGGTTCCTACAATGAGCAGTTCTTC. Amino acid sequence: CASIQSVGSYNEQFF.

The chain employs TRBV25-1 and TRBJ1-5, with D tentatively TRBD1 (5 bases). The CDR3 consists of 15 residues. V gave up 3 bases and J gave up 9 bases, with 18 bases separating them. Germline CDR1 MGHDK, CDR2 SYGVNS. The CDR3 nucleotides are TGTGCCAGCAGTGAGGGGGGAACAGGCACCCGGCCCCAGCATTTT. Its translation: CASSEGGTGTRPQHF.

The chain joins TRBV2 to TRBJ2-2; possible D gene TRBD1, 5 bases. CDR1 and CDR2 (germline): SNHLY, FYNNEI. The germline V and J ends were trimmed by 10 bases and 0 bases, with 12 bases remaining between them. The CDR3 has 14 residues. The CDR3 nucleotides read TGTGCCATCCTAGGACATACGAACACCGGGGAGCTGTTTTTT. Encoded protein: CAILGHTNTGELFF.

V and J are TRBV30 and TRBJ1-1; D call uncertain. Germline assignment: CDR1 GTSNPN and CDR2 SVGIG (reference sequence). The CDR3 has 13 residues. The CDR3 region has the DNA TGTGCTTGTGACAAGAGGGCGAACACTGAAGCTTTCTTT. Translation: CACDKRANTEAFF.

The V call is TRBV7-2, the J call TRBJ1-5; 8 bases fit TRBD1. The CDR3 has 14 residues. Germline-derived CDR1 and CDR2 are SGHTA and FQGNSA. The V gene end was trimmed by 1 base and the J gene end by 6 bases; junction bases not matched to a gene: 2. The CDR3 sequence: CASSLETGAQPQHF. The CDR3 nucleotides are TGTGCCAGCAGCTTAGAGACAGGGGCTCAGCCCCAGCATTTT.

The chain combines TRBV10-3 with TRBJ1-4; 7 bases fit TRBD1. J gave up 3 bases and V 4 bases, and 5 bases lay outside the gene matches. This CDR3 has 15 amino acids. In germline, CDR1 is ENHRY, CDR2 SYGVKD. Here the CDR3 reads CAISGTTGPNEKLFF. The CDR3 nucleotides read TGTGCCATCAGTGGGACGACAGGGCCTAATGAAAAACTGTTTTTT.

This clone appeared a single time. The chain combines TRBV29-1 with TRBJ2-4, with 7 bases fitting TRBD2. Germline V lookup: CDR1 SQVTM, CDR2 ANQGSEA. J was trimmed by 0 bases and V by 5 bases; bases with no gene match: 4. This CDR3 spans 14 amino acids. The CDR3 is CSVRLALAKNIQYF. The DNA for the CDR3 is TGCAGCGTTCGACTAGCACTAGCCAAAAACATTCAGTACTTC.

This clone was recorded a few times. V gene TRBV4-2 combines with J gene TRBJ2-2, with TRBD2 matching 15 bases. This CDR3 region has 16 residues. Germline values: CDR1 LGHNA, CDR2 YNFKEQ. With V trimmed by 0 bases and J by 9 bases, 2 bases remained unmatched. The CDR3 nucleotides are TGTGCCAGCAGCCAAGATGGACTAGCGGGAGGGAGGGAGCTGTTTTTT. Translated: CASSQDGLAGGRELFF.

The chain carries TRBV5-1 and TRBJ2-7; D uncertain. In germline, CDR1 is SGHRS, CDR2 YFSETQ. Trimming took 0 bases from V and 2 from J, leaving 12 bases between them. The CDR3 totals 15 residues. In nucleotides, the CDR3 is TGCGCCAGCAGCTTGGCGGTAGGGATGACCTACGAGCAGTACTTC. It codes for CASSLAVGMTYEQYF.

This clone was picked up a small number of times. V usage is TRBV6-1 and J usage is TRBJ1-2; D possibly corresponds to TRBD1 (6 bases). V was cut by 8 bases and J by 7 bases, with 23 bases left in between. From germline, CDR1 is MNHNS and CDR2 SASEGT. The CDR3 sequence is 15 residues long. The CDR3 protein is CASLESGTQSLGYTF. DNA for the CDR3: TGTGCCAGCCTCGAAAGTGGGACACAGTCTCTTGGCTACACCTTC.

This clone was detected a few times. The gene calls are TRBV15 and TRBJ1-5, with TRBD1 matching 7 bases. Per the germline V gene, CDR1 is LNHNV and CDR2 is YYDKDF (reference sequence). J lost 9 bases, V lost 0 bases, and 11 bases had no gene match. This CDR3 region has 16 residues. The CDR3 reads CATSRDAGQTPRPQHF. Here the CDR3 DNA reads TGTGCCACCAGCAGAGATGCGGGACAGACCCCTCGGCCCCAGCATTTT.

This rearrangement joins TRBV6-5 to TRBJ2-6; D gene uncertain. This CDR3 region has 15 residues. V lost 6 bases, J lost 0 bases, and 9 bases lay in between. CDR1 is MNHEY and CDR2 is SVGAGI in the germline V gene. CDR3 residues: CASRLSLSGANVLTF. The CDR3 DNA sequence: TGTGCCAGCAGACTGTCACTCTCTGGGGCCAACGTCCTGACTTTC.

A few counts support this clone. The CDR3 DNA reads TGTGCCAGCAGTTTGCAAAAACCTAGTTTGACAAAAATCACTGAAGCTTTCTTT. This gives the protein CASSLQKPSLTKITEAFF. The chain carries TRBV27 and TRBJ1-1; D gene unclear. Germline V gene data show CDR1 as MNHEY and CDR2 as SMNVEV (reference sequence). The ends were cut back, 3 bases at V and 4 bases at J, with 24 bases in the middle. This CDR3 spans 18 amino acids.